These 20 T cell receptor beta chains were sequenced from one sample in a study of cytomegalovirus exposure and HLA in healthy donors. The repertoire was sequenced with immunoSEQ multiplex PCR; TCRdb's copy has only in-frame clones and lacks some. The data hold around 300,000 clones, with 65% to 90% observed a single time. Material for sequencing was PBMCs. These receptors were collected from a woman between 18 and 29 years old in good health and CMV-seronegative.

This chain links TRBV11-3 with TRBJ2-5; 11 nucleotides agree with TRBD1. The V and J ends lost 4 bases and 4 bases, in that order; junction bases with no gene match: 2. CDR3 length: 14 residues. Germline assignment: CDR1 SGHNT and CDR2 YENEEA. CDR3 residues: CASSSGQGGETQYF. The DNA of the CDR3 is TGTGCCAGCAGCTCGGGACAGGGGGGAGAGACCCAGTACTTC.

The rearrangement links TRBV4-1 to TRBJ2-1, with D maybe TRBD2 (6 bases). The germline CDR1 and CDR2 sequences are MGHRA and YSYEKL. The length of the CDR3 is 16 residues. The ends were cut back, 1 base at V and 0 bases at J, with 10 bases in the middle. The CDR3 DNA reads TGCGCCAGCAGCCAAGTGGCGGGAAGCTCCTACAATGAGCAGTTCTTC. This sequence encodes CASSQVAGSSYNEQFF.

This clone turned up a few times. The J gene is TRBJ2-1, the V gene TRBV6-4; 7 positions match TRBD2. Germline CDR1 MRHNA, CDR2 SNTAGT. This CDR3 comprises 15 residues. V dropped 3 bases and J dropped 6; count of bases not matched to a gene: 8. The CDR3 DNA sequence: TGTGCCAGCAGTGAGGCGAGCGGGATGAGCAATGAGCAGTTCTTC. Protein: CASSEASGMSNEQFF.

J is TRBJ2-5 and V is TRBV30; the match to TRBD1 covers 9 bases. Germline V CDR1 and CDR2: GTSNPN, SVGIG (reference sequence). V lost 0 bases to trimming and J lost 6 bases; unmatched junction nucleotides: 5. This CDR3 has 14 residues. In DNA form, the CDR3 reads TGTGCCTGGAGTGTACAGGGGACAGGGAAGACCCAGTACTTC. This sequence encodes CAWSVQGTGKTQYF.

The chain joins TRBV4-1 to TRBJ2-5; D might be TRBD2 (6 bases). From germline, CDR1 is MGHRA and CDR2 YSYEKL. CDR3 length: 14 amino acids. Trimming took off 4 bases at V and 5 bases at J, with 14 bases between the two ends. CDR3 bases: TGCGCCAGCAGCCCTAACGGGGGACGGGAGACCCAGTACTTC. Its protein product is CASSPNGGRETQYF.

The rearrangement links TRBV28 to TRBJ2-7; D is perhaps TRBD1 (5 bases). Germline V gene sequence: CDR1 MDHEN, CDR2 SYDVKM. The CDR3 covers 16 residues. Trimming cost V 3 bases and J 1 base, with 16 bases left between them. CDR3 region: CASSFLGQGKSYEQYF. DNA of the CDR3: TGTGCCAGCAGTTTTCTGGGGCAGGGAAAATCCTACGAGCAGTACTTC.

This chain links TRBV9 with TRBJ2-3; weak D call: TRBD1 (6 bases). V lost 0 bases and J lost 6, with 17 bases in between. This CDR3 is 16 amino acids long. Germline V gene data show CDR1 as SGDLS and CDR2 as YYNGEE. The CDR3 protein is CASSVEAGVPTDTQYF. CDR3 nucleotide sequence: TGTGCCAGCAGCGTAGAAGCAGGGGTGCCGACGGATACGCAGTATTTT.

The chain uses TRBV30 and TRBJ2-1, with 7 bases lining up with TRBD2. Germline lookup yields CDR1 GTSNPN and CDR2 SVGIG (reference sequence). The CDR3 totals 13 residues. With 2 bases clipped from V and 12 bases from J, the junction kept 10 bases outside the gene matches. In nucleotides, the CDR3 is TGTGCCTGGAGTACGAATTCACTAGCGTGGCAGTTCTTC. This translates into CAWSTNSLAWQFF.

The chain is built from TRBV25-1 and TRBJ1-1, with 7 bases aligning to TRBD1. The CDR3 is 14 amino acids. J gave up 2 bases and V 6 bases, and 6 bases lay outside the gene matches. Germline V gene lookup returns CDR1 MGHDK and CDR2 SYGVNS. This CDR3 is CASSNRGSNTEAFF. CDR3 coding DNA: TGTGCCAGCAGCAACAGGGGATCCAACACTGAAGCTTTCTTT.

This CDR3 is CASSLGSGGPYEQYF. The CDR3 region has the DNA TGTGCCAGCAGCTTGGGAAGCGGGGGTCCCTACGAGCAGTACTTC. This chain connects TRBV5-6 to TRBJ2-7; 8 bases agree with TRBD2. The CDR3 is 15 amino acids. V shed 0 bases, J shed 2 bases, and the junction held 4 bases outside the gene matches. Germline V gene data show CDR1 as SGHDT and CDR2 as YYEEEE.

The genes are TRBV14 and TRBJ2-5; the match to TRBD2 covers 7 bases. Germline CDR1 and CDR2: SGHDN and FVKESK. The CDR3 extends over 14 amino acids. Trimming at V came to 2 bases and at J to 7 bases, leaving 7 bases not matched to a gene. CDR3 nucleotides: TGTGCCAGCAGCCAACCCACTAGGGAGGGGACCCAGTACTTC. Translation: CASSQPTREGTQYF.

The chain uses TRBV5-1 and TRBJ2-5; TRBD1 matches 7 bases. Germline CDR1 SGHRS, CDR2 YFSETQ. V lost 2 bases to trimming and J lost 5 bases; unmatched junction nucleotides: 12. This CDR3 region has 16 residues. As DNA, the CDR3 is TGCGCCAGCAGCTTAACCACAGGGGAGTCGAGGGAGACCCAGTACTTC. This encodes CASSLTTGESRETQYF.

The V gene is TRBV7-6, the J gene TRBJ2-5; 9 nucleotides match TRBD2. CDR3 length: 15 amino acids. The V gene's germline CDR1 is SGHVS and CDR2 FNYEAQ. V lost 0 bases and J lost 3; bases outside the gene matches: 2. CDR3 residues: CASSLAAGGEETQYF. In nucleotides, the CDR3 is TGTGCCAGCAGCTTAGCCGCGGGAGGGGAAGAGACCCAGTACTTC.

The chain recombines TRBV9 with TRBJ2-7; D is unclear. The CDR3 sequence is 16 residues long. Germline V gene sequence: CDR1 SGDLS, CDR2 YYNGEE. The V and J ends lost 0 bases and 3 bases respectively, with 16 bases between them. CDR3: CASSVAGSAPSYEQYF. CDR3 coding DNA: TGTGCCAGCAGCGTAGCGGGTTCGGCTCCTAGCTACGAGCAGTACTTC.

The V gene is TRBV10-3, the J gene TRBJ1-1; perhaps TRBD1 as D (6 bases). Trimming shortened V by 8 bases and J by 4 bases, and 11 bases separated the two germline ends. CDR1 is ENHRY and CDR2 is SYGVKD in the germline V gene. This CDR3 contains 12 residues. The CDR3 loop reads CAIQGRVTEAFF. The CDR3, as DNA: TGTGCCATCCAGGGGCGAGTCACTGAAGCTTTCTTT.

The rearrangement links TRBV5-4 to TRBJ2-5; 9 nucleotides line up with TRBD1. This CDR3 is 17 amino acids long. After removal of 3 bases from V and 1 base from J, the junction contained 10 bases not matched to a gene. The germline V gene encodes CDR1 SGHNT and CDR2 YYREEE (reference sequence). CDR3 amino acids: CASSSSPDRGLQETQYF. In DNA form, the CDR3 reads TGTGCCAGCAGCTCATCCCCGGACAGGGGCCTCCAAGAGACCCAGTACTTC.

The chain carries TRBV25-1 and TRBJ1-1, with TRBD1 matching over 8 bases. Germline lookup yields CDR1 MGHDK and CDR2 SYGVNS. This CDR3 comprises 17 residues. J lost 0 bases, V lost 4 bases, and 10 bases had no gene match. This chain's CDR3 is CASSGVKTGAMNTEAFF. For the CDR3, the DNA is TGTGCCAGCAGTGGGGTAAAGACAGGGGCTATGAACACTGAAGCTTTCTTT.

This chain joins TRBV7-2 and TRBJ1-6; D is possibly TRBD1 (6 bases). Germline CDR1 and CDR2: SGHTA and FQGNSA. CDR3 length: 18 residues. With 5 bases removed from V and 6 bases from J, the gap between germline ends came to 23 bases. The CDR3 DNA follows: TGTGCCAGCAGCCCAAAACGACCGGGACATTATTTTAATTCACCCCTCCACTTT. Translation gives CASSPKRPGHYFNSPLHF.

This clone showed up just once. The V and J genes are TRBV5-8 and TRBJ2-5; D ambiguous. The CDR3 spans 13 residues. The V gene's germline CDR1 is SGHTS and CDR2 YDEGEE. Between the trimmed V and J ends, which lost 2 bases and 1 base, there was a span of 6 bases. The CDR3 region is CASSLNFQETQYF. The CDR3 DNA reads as TGTGCCAGCAGCTTAAACTTCCAAGAGACCCAGTACTTC. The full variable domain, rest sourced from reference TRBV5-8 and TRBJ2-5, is EAGVTQSPTHLIKTRGQQATLRCSPISGHTSVYWYQQALGLGLQFLLWYDEGEERNRGNFPPRFSGRQFPNYSSELNVNALELEDSALYLCASSLNFQETQYFGPGTRLLVL.

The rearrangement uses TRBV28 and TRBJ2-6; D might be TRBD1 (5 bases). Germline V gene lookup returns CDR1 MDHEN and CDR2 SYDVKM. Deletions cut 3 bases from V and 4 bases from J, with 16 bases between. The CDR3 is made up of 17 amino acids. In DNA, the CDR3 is TGTGCCAGCAGTTTTGGCCTCCAGGGTCCCGGGGCCAACGTCCTGACTTTC. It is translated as CASSFGLQGPGANVLTF.